The rows below give T cell receptor beta chains drawn from one sample of a study of shared T cell receptors in the human thymus. Generated by immunoSEQ multiplex PCR, the TCRdb table keeps only in-frame clones and is missing some. There are hundreds of thousands of clones in the sample; about 90% occur only once, and about 0.0094% lies in the top ten. These records were also assigned to another study, of human thymus T cells.

Sequencing was done on a sample of thymocytes. The origin of the receptors is a boy in the first two years of life with a congenital heart defect. Each CDR3 is given with its conserved first and last residue. The order of the fields is D gene, J gene, CDR3 length, V gene, clone size, CDR3 DNA, CDR3 protein. A D gene is named only where the DNA matches it firmly. Clone size is given for some rows only: seen once, a few or many times, or a class if the clone is expanded.

. | TRBJ1-1 | 13 | TRBV5-8 | . | TGTGCCAGCAGCAGAGTGCGGAACACTGAAGCTTTCTTT | CASSRVRNTEAFF
. | TRBJ2-3 | 11 | TRBV12-5 | . | TGTGCTAGTGGTTTGGGGGACAAGGGTGCTTTT | CASGLGDKGAF
TRBD1 | TRBJ1-3 | 17 | TRBV28 | . | TGTGCCAGCAGTTTATGGAGGGGGCGCGGCGTTGGAAACACCATATATTTT | CASSLWRGRGVGNTIYF
. | TRBJ1-4 | 18 | TRBV4-3 | . | TGCGCCAGCAGCCATCTAAGGGGGGGCACCAAAACTAATGAAAAACTGTTTTTT | CASSHLRGGTKTNEKLFF
TRBD1 | TRBJ1-5 | 14 | TRBV30 | . | TGTGCCTGGAGTGGGGACAGGGGCGATCAGCCCCAGCATTTT | CAWSGDRGDQPQHF
. | TRBJ1-6 | 16 | TRBV27 | . | TGTGCCAGCAGTTTAGGGACATCAATCTATAATTCCCCCCTCCACTTT | CASSLGTSIYNSPLHF
. | TRBJ1-3 | 15 | TRBV15 | . | TGTGCCACCACCCGGACAGACCCGTCGGAAGGCACCATATATTTT | CATTRTDPSEGTIYF
TRBD2 | TRBJ2-1 | 17 | TRBV4-2 | once | TGTGCCAGCAGCCAGACCCTCCTAGCGGGGGGGCGGAATGAGCAGTTCTTC | CASSQTLLAGGRNEQFF
TRBD2 | TRBJ2-3 | 14 | TRBV5-1 | . | TGCGCCAGCAGCTCTAGCGGGAGCACAGATACGCAGTATTTT | CASSSSGSTDTQYF
TRBD2 | TRBJ2-3 | 16 | TRBV15 | . | TGTGCCACCAGCAGGGGGGAAGCGGGGCCCGAAGATACGCAGTATTTT | CATSRGEAGPEDTQYF
. | TRBJ1-4 | 17 | TRBV28 | few | TGTGCCAGCCAGAACTACAGGGACCCTGCAACTAATGAAAAACTGTTTTTT | CASQNYRDPATNEKLFF
TRBD1 | TRBJ1-4 | 16 | TRBV27 | . | TGTGCCAGCAGTCCGCGTCAACAGGGGGGATACGAAAAACTGTTTTTT | CASSPRQQGGYEKLFF
. | TRBJ1-4 | 13 | TRBV28 | . | TGTGCCAGCAGTCCGCCCTTGAGGAAGAAACTGTTTTTT | CASSPPLRKKLFF
TRBD1 | TRBJ2-1 | 16 | TRBV27 | . | TGTGCCAGCAGTTATCTACAGGGGGTAGGAGACAATGAGCAGTTCTTC | CASSYLQGVGDNEQFF
. | TRBJ1-6 | 14 | TRBV11-1 | . | TGTGCCAGCAGCTCTCGGGGGTCTAATTCACCCCTCCACTTT | CASSSRGSNSPLHF
TRBD1 | TRBJ2-3 | 16 | TRBV19 | . | TGTGCCAGTAGTATAGGGCACAGGGGTTATGGAGATACGCAGTATTTT | CASSIGHRGYGDTQYF
. | TRBJ2-7 | 15 | TRBV2 | . | TGTGCCAGCAGACCACCGGGGAGATTGGGCTACGAGCAGTACTTC | CASRPPGRLGYEQYF
. | TRBJ2-7 | 15 | TRBV28 | . | TGTGCCAGCAGTCCGCGGGTCAAGGAGAGCTACGAGCAGTACTTC | CASSPRVKESYEQYF
. | TRBJ1-1 | 13 | TRBV9 | . | TGTGCCCCACCCCCGGACGGGGGAACTGAAGCTTTCTTT | CAPPPDGGTEAFF
TRBD1 | TRBJ2-7 | 16 | TRBV5-4 | . | TGTGCCAGCAGCCAAGATGAAGGGACAGGGGGCCCCGAGCAGTACTTC | CASSQDEGTGGPEQYF
. | TRBJ2-3 | 13 | TRBV6-6 | . | TGTGCCAGCAGCGGGCAGGGTACAGATACGCAGTATTTT | CASSGQGTDTQYF
. | TRBJ2-3 | 14 | TRBV7-3 | . | TGTGCCAGCAGCTTACAGGGTTGGACAGATACGCAGTATTTT | CASSLQGWTDTQYF
. | TRBJ1-1 | 15 | TRBV28 | . | TGTGCCAGCAGTTCGCAATCACATCAAAACACTGAAGCTTTCTTT | CASSSQSHQNTEAFF
TRBD1 | TRBJ1-4 | 14 | TRBV5-1 | . | TGCGCCAGCAGCCCCGGGACAGGGGTTGAAAAACTGTTTTTT | CASSPGTGVEKLFF
TRBD1 | TRBJ1-1 | 18 | TRBV7-2 | few | TGTGCCAGCAGCTTTCGAGGCCCTGACAGGGGCATGAACACTGAAGCTTTCTTT | CASSFRGPDRGMNTEAFF
TRBD1 | TRBJ1-5 | 16 | TRBV15 | . | TGTGCCACCAGCAGGTCAGGGGGCAAGGTCGGGCAGCCCCAGCATTTT | CATSRSGGKVGQPQHF
. | TRBJ2-1 | 12 | TRBV27 | . | TGTGCCAGCAGTTTAGGGAGCGGTGAGCAGTTCTTC | CASSLGSGEQFF
TRBD1 | TRBJ1-2 | 15 | TRBV28 | . | TGTGCCAGCAGTTTATCCCCCGACAGGGGAAATGGCTACACCTTC | CASSLSPDRGNGYTF
TRBD1 | TRBJ1-4 | 16 | TRBV19 | . | TGTGCCAGTAGTAACAGGAGGGGGCAGGGAGGTGAAAAACTGTTTTTT | CASSNRRGQGGEKLFF
TRBD1 | TRBJ1-1 | 14 | TRBV27 | . | TGTGCCAGCAACGAACAGGGGGGCAGAGCTGAAGCTTTCTTT | CASNEQGGRAEAFF
TRBD1 | TRBJ1-5 | 17 | TRBV4-1 | . | TGCGCCAGCAGCCGCTCAGGACAGGGGGTGGTAAATCAGCCCCAGCATTTT | CASSRSGQGVVNQPQHF
TRBD2 | TRBJ2-3 | 14 | TRBV27 | once | TGTGCCAGCAGAGCTAGCGGTCGCACAGATACGCAGTATTTT | CASRASGRTDTQYF
. | TRBJ1-3 | 16 | TRBV7-9 | once | TGTGCCAGCAGCCCATTTGCAGGGCTTCTTGGAAACACCATATATTTT | CASSPFAGLLGNTIYF
TRBD2 | TRBJ2-1 | 17 | TRBV28 | . | TGTGCCAGCAGTTTGAAGAGGGGACTAGCGAAAGACAATGAGCAGTTCTTC | CASSLKRGLAKDNEQFF
. | TRBJ1-1 | 15 | TRBV4-3 | . | TGCGCCAGCAGCCACCCGCGGGGCGGGAACACTGAAGCTTTCTTT | CASSHPRGGNTEAFF
TRBD1 | TRBJ2-7 | 17 | TRBV4-1 | . | TGCGCCAGCAGCCAAGAGACAGGAGGGACAGGGAATTTCGAGCAGTACTTC | CASSQETGGTGNFEQYF
. | TRBJ2-3 | 18 | TRBV4-3 | . | TGCGCCAGCAGCCAAGATCGGGGGTCCCGGGACAGCACAGATACGCAGTATTTT | CASSQDRGSRDSTDTQYF
. | TRBJ2-7 | 13 | TRBV6-1 | once | TGTGCCAGCAATCCGTCAGGAACCTACGAGCAGTACTTC | CASNPSGTYEQYF
TRBD1 | TRBJ2-7 | 14 | TRBV10-3 | few | TGTGCCATCAAACAAGGGACAGGGCCGTGCGAGCAGTACTTC | CAIKQGTGPCEQYF
TRBD2 | TRBJ2-1 | 15 | TRBV2 | . | TGTGCCAGCAGTTGGGACTACCTCTCCTACAATGAGCAGTTCTTC | CASSWDYLSYNEQFF
TRBD1 | TRBJ1-5 | 14 | TRBV19 | . | TGTGCCAGTAGTAGACAGGGAGGCAATCAGCCCCAGCATTTT | CASSRQGGNQPQHF
. | TRBJ2-2 | 14 | TRBV7-7 | . | TGTGCTAGCAGCTCCGGGGATATCACCGGGGAGCTGTTTTTT | CASSSGDITGELFF
TRBD1 | TRBJ1-3 | 15 | TRBV5-6 | . | TGTGCCAGCAGCAATTTGACAGGGGCTGGAAACACCATATATTTT | CASSNLTGAGNTIYF
. | TRBJ1-2 | 12 | TRBV5-1 | . | TGCGCCAGCAGCCCCGGGGGGTATGGCTACACCTTC | CASSPGGYGYTF
TRBD1 | TRBJ1-2 | 15 | TRBV4-3 | . | TGCGCCAGCAGCCAAGATGGGACAGGGAGCGGTGGCTACACCTTC | CASSQDGTGSGGYTF
TRBD1 | TRBJ2-1 | 16 | TRBV5-1 | . | TGCGCCAGCAGCCGACAGGGACCTACCTTAGGTGATGAGCAGTTCTTC | CASSRQGPTLGDEQFF
. | TRBJ2-3 | 13 | TRBV4-1 | . | TGCGCCAGCAGCCAAGCGGGCACAGATACGCAGTATTTT | CASSQAGTDTQYF
. | TRBJ1-2 | 18 | TRBV5-6 | once | TGTGCCAGCAGCTTGGTGGCCCTTCCCAGACAGTCCAGGTATGGCTACACCTTC | CASSLVALPRQSRYGYTF
TRBD2 | TRBJ2-7 | 15 | TRBV6-1 | . | TGTGCCAGCAGTGACGGGGGGGGCAGGGCCTACGAGCAGTACTTC | CASSDGGGRAYEQYF
. | TRBJ2-2 | 13 | TRBV2 | few | TGTGCCAGCATCCTCGGGGAAACCGGGGAGCTGTTTTTT | CASILGETGELFF
TRBD1 | TRBJ2-7 | 12 | TRBV6-5 | . | TGTGCCAGCAGTACAGGGGGCGACGAGCAGTACTTC | CASSTGGDEQYF
. | TRBJ1-2 | 14 | TRBV6-5 | few | TGTGCCAGCAGTTACGGTGCCGAGAACTATGGCTACACCTTC | CASSYGAENYGYTF
TRBD1 | TRBJ1-1 | 15 | TRBV19 | . | TGTGCCAGTACCCGGACAGGGGAGGCTAACACTGAAGCTTTCTTT | CASTRTGEANTEAFF
. | TRBJ2-7 | 18 | TRBV4-3 | . | TGCGCCAGCAGCCAAGATTGGCGTCTCTCGGACAGAGAATACGAGCAGTACTTC | CASSQDWRLSDREYEQYF
. | TRBJ1-5 | 18 | TRBV5-8 | . | TGTGCCAGCAGCCAAATCTTCCGCTACAGGGCATCCGATCAGCCCCAGCATTTT | CASSQIFRYRASDQPQHF
TRBD1 | TRBJ2-1 | 18 | TRBV5-6 | . | TGTGCCAGCAGCTCACCGGGACAGGGGGTAACGGTGTGGAATGAGCAGTTCTTC | CASSSPGQGVTVWNEQFF